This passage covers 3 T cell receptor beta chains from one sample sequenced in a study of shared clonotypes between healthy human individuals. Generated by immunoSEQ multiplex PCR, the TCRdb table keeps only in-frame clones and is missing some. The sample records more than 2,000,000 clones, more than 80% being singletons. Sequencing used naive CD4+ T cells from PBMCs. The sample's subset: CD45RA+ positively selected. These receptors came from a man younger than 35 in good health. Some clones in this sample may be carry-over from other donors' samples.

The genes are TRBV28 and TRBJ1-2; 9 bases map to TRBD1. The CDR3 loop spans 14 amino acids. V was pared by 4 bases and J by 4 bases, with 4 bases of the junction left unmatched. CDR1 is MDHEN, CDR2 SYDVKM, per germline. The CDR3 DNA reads TGTGCCAGCAGTTACAGGGGGCAAGGCTATGGCTACACCTTC. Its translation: CASSYRGQGYGYTF.

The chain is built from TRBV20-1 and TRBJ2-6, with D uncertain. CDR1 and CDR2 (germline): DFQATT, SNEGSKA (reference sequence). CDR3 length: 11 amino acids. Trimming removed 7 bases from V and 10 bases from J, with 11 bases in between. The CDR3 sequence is CSVQPTNVLTF. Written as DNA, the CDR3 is TGCAGTGTGCAGCCCACTAACGTCCTGACTTTC.

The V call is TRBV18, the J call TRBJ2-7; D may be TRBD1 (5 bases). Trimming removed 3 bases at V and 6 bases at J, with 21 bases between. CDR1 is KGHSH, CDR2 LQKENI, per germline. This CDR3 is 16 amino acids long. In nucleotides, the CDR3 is TGTGCCAGCTCACCTGGTCAGCCAGGGATTAGGCTCGAGCAGTACTTC. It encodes CASSPGQPGIRLEQYF.